The clone carrying this T cell receptor (beta chain) was seen more than once but under ten times. Antigen: not known. Trimming cost V 2 bases and J 1 base; bases outside gene matches: 1. The CDR3 contains 14 residues. Germline V CDR1 and CDR2: SGHVS, FNYEAQ. TCRdb recomputed calls from the reads with MiXCR, one row per CDR3 protein. The sample lists 450,000 to 600,000 distinct CDR3 sequences, around 35% seen once, with roughly 17% in the top ten. The data stem from a study of T cell repertoires in cytomegalovirus infection. Overall study: Recently described HLA-C-restricted plus well-studied HLA-B-restricted CMV epitopes were used. Indications came from public TCR beta signatures; they pointed to CMV infection and to a matching HLA type.

Overall study results and limits: Cumulated frequencies of public TCR beta families served to identify carriers of CMV plus the relevant HLA. There were HLA-C-restricted CMV-specific TCR beta clonotypes dominating the ex vivo response.

This TCR was recovered from a human donor in good health (CMV status not recorded). Some clones in this sample may be carry-over from other donors' samples. The sequencing used cultured PBMCs, collected from culture after CMV antigen stimulation. V usage is TRBV7-6 and J usage is TRBJ2-5; 7 nucleotides agree with TRBD2. The CDR3 region is CASSLIAGQETQYF. Here the CDR3 DNA reads TGTGCCAGCAGCTTAATAGCGGGCCAAGAGACCCAGTACTTC.